This TCR beta chain was captured by sequencing in a study of blood T cell repertoires in COVID-19. Overall study context: Samples of COVID-19 (acute and convalescent) were obtained from the United States, Italy and Spain. The analysed material was cDNA or gDNA that came from T cells, B-cell-depleted T cells, or PBMCs.

The CDR3 consists of 15 residues. Germline V lookup: CDR1 SNHLY, CDR2 FYNNEI. V was pared by 5 bases and J by 1 base, with 4 bases of the junction left unmatched. Study processing details: Reference gene primer amplification gave nucleated cell count estimates. Some clones are missing from TCRdb's copy, which holds only in-frame ones; the method was immunoSEQ multiplex PCR. Clone size and the V and J calls come from that table; the DNA yielded D and trimming. The table has around 260,000 clones, around 87% seen once. Input material: peripheral blood. The origin of this receptor is a woman in her thirties or forties who had recovered from COVID-19. The V and J genes are TRBV2 and TRBJ2-5; 10 nucleotides line up with TRBD2. The CDR3 reads CASSYSGGTQETQYF. CDR3 in DNA: TGTGCCAGCAGTTATAGCGGGGGGACCCAAGAGACCCAGTACTTC.